These 10 T cell receptor beta chains were sequenced from one sample in a study of blood T cells in healthy people across ages. Using a J-beta primer mix together with a sample-barcoded 5' primer, a second PCR was run for about 6 to 11 cycles. TCRdb analysed the 5' RACE reads with MiXCR anew, one entry per CDR3 protein. This sample has 550,000 to 750,000 distinct CDR3 sequences; roughly 20% occur once, and the top ten carry around 3.4%. The sample consisted of blood. These receptor sequences come from a man aged 70-80 years in good health.

This clonotype was observed a handful of times. This chain joins TRBV7-3 and TRBJ2-1; D is perhaps TRBD1 (6 bases). Germline CDR1 and CDR2: SGHTA and FQGTGA. The CDR3 is made up of 13 amino acids. V was trimmed by 5 bases and J by 8 bases, leaving 13 bases between them. The DNA of the CDR3 is TGTGCCAGCAGCCGTGACCAGGGGTATGAGCAGTTCTTC. Encoded protein: CASSRDQGYEQFF. Drawing the rest from reference TRBV7-3 and TRBJ2-1, the complete variable domain is GAGVSQTPSNKVTEKGKYVELRCDPISGHTALYWYRQSLGQGPEFLIYFQGTGAADDSGLPNDRFFAVRPEGSVSTLKIQRTERGDSAVYLCASSRDQGYEQFFGPGTRLTVL.

This clonotype was found a few times. The chain uses TRBV5-1 and TRBJ1-4; D not resolved. The germline gives CDR1 SGHRS, CDR2 YFSETQ. The CDR3 runs to 15 residues. The V gene lost 2 bases and the J gene lost 12 bases, with 20 bases spanning the gap. This CDR3 is CASSLDGRQYEELFF. The DNA for the CDR3 is TGCGCCAGCAGCTTAGACGGGCGGCAATACGAAGAACTGTTTTTT.

This clonotype has ten or more counts. J is TRBJ2-5 and V is TRBV28; D not resolved. CDR1 is MDHEN, CDR2 SYDVKM, per germline. The germline V and J ends were trimmed by 3 bases and 6 bases, with 5 bases remaining between them. This CDR3 spans 11 amino acids. The CDR3 is CASSFRQTQYF. In DNA form, the CDR3 reads TGTGCCAGCAGTTTCCGGCAGACCCAGTACTTC.

There are many counts of this clonotype. This rearrangement joins TRBV20-1 to TRBJ2-5; tentatively, D is TRBD1 (6 bases). The ends were cut back, 4 bases at V and 1 base at J, with 10 bases in the middle. Germline CDR1 reads DFQATT; CDR2 reads SNEGSKA (reference sequence). The CDR3 spans 13 residues. The CDR3 spells CSAIRDIQETQYF. DNA for the CDR3: TGCAGTGCTATTCGGGACATCCAAGAGACCCAGTACTTC.

This clonotype showed up many times. The V gene is TRBV19, the J gene TRBJ2-1; D is unclear. This CDR3 contains 12 residues. The V end was cut by 5 bases, the J end by 7 bases, with 9 bases between. CDR1 is LNHDA and CDR2 is SQIVND in the germline V gene (reference sequence). The CDR3 nucleotides read TGTGCCAGTAGTGAGTTTGGGAATGAGCAGTTCTTC. This codes for CASSEFGNEQFF.

This clonotype was seen only a few times. This chain uses TRBV9 with TRBJ2-5, with a possible D match to TRBD2 (6 bases). Germline V CDR1 and CDR2: SGDLS, YYNGEE. The CDR3 contains 15 residues. V dropped 4 bases and J dropped 4 bases, with 17 bases sitting between them. The CDR3 DNA sequence: TGTGCCAGCAGCCCTTTCAGCGGGCTGGGAGAGACCCAGTACTTC. It is translated as CASSPFSGLGETQYF.

In this sample, this clonotype turned up a few times. The chain joins TRBV9 to TRBJ2-1, with a tentative D call TRBD1 (6 bases). The CDR3 runs to 15 residues. Germline lookup yields CDR1 SGDLS and CDR2 YYNGEE. The V end lost 4 bases, the J end lost 1 base, and 12 bases lay between the germline ends. CDR3 sequence reads: CASSSSQGSYNEQFF. The CDR3 DNA sequence: TGTGCCAGCAGCTCTTCGCAGGGGTCCTACAATGAGCAGTTCTTC.

V usage is TRBV20-1 and J usage is TRBJ2-5; the D call may be TRBD1 or TRBD2 (5 bases each). V lost 4 bases and J 1 base, leaving 13 bases between the germline ends. The CDR3 spans 14 residues. The germline V gene encodes CDR1 DFQATT and CDR2 SNEGSKA (reference sequence). In DNA, the CDR3 is TGCAGTGCTAACTCACGGGACGGCCAAGAGACCCAGTACTTC. Translated, it gives CSANSRDGQETQYF.

This clonotype was counted only a few times. The gene calls are TRBV20-1 and TRBJ2-4; no clear D. CDR1 is DFQATT, CDR2 SNEGSKA, per germline (reference sequence). Trimming took 2 bases from V and 0 from J, leaving 5 bases between them. CDR3 size: 13 residues. The CDR3 spells CSARYLAKNIQYF. DNA of the CDR3: TGCAGTGCTAGATACCTAGCCAAAAACATTCAGTACTTC.

This clonotype has more than one count but fewer than ten. The rearrangement links TRBV6-6 to TRBJ2-3; possibly TRBD1 or TRBD2 for D (5 bases each). The CDR3 contains 14 residues. V was trimmed by 10 bases and J by 1 base, leaving 15 bases between them. The germline V gene encodes CDR1 MNHNY and CDR2 SVGAGI (reference sequence). CDR3 sequence reads: CATGASVGTDTQYF. CDR3 nucleotide sequence: TGTGCCACCGGGGCGAGCGTTGGCACAGATACGCAGTATTTT.